This record looks at one TCR beta chain sequence and its context. The target antigen is unknown. Libraries were prepared by immunoSEQ multiplex PCR; TCRdb keeps only in-frame clonotypes and omits some of them. The sample comprises roughly 120,000 clones, roughly four fifths of which are singletons, and about 4.6% rests with the top ten. The data derive from a study of T cell responses to AZD1222 COVID-19 vaccine. Regarding the study as a whole: The study found vaccine-associated CD4 TCRs spanning spike, dominant at 160-218 and 743-854.

With 4 bases clipped from V and 0 bases from J, the junction kept 5 bases outside the gene matches. CDR1 is SGHAT, CDR2 FQNNGV, per germline. The CDR3 contains 16 residues. The clonotype was recovered from an adult in good health. The sequencing here drew on peripheral blood, taken on day 0 of AZD1222 vaccination. The chain couples TRBV11-2 to TRBJ1-3; TRBD1 matches at 8 bases. The CDR3 sequence: CASSSRTGYSGNTIYF. CDR3 DNA: TGTGCCAGCAGCTCCCGGACAGGGTACTCTGGAAACACCATATATTTT.